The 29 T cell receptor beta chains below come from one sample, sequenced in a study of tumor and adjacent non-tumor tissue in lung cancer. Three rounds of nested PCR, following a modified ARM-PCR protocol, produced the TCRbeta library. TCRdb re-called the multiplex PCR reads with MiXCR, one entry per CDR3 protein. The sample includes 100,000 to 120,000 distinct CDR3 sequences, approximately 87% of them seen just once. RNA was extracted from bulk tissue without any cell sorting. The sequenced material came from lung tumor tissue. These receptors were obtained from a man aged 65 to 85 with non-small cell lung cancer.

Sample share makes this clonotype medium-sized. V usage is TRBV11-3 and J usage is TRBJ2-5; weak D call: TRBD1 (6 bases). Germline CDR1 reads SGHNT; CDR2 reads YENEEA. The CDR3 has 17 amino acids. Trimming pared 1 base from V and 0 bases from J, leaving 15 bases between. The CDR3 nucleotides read TGTGCCAGCAGCTTAGCAACAGGGCTTACCAACCAAGAGACCCAGTACTTC. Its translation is CASSLATGLTNQETQYF.

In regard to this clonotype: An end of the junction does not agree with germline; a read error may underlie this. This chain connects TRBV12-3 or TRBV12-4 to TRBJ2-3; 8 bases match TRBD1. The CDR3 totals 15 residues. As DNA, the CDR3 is TGTGTCAGCAGTGGGGGACAGGTTCACATAGATACGCAGTATTTT. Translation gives CVSSGGQVHIDTQYF.

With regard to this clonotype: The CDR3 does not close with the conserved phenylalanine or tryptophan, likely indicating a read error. The CDR3 DNA follows: TGTGACAGCAGATTGGGTGGCACTGTTGGGACCCAGTACTTA. Its protein is CDSRLGGTVGTQYL. The chain combines TRBV5-4 with TRBJ2-5; no firm D call. This CDR3 contains 14 residues. Germline V gene sequence: CDR1 SGHNT, CDR2 YYREEE (reference sequence).

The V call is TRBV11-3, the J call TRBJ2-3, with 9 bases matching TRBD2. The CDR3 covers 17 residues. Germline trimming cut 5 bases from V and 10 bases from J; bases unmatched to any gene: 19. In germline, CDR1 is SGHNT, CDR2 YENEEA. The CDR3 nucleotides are TGTGCCAGCAGCCAAGGACTAGCGAGGTCGGGATCGGATGCGCAGTATTTT. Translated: CASSQGLARSGSDAQYF.

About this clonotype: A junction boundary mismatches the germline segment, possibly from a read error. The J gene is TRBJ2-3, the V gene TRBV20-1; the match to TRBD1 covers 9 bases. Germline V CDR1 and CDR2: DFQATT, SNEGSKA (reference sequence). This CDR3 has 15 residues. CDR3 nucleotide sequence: TGCAGTGCTAGAAAGACAGGGGGTACAGTAGATAAGCAGTATTTT. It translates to CSARKTGGTVDKQYF.

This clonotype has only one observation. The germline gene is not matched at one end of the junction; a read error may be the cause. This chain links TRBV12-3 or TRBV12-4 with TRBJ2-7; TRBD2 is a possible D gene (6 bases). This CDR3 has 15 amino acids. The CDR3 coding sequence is TGTGCCTGCAGCACGACTAGAGGGAGAACATACGAGCAGTACTTC. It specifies CACSTTRGRTYEQYF.

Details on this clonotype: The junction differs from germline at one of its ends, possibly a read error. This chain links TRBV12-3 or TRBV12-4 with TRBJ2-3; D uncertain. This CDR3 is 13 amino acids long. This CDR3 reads CASRGTVGDTQNF. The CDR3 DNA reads TGTGCCAGCCGTGGAACCGTTGGGGATACGCAGAATTTT.

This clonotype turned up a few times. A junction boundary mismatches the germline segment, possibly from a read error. CDR3 loop: CASNQDWLAGPYNEQFF. As DNA, the CDR3 is TGCGCCAGCAACCAAGATTGGCTTGCGGGCCCCTACAATGAGCAGTTCTTC. The chain has TRBV4-3 and TRBJ2-1, with D possibly TRBD2 on 5 matching bases. The CDR3 extends over 17 amino acids. From germline, CDR1 is LGHNA and CDR2 YSLEER.

This CDR3 reads CASTRNAGFKNEQFF. The CDR3 coding sequence is TGTGCCAGCACGCGTAACGCAGGCTTCAAAAATGAGCAGTTCTTC. The genes are TRBV6-1 and TRBJ2-1; D gene uncertain. V was cut by 7 bases and J by 7 bases, with 20 bases left in between. The germline CDR1 and CDR2 sequences are MNHNS and SASEGT. There are 15 residues in the CDR3.

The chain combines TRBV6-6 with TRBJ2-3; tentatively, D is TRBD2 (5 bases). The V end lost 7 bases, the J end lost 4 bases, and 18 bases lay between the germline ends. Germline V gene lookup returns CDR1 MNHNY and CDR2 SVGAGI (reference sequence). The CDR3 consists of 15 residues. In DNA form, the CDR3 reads TGTGCCAGCACCGGCTGGGAGTCTAACTCAGATACGCAGTATTTT. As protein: CASTGWESNSDTQYF.

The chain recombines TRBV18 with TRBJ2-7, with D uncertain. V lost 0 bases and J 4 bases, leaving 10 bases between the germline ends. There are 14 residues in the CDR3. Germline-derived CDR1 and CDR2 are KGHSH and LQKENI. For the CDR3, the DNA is TGTGCCAGCTCACCACCGTCAAGCCTGTACGAGCAGTACTTC. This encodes CASSPPSSLYEQYF.

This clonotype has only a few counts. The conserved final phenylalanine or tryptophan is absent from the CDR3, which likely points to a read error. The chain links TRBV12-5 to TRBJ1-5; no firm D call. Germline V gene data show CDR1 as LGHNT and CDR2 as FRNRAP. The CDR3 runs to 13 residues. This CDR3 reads CASAPDRNRPQHH. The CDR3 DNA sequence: TGTGCTAGTGCCCCGGACCGGAATCGGCCCCAGCATCAT.

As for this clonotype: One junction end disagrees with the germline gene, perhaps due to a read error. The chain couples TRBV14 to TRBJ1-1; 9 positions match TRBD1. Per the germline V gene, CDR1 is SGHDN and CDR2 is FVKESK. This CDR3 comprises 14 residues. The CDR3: CASSLTGGGSETFF. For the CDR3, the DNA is TGTGCCAGCAGCCTGACAGGGGGTGGTAGTGAAACTTTCTTT.

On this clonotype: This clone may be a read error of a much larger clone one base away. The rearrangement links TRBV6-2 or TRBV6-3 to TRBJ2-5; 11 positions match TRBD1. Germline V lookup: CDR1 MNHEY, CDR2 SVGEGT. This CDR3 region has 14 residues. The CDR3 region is CASADRGRGETRYF. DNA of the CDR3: TGTGCCAGCGCGGACAGGGGGCGCGGGGAGACCCGGTACTTC.

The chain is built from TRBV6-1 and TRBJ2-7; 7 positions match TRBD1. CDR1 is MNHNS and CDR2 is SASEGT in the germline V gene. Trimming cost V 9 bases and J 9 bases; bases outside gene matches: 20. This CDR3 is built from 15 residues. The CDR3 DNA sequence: TGTGCCAGTACCGCGTCATGGATAGGGGGCTCGAGGCAGTACTTC. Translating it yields CASTASWIGGSRQYF.

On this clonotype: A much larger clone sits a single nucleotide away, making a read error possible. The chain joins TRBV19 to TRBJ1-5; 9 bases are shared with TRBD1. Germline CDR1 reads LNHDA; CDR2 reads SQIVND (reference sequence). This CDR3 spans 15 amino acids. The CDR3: CASSTGQGSNQPQQF. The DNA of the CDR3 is TGTGCCAGTAGTACGGGACAGGGCAGTAATCAGCCCCAGCAATTT.

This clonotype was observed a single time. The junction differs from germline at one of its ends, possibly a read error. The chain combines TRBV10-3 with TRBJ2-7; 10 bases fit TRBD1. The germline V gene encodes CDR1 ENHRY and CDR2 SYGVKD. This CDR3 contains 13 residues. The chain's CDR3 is CAISGTGAYKQCF. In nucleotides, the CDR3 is TGTGCCATCAGCGGGACAGGGGCCTACAAGCAGTGCTTC.

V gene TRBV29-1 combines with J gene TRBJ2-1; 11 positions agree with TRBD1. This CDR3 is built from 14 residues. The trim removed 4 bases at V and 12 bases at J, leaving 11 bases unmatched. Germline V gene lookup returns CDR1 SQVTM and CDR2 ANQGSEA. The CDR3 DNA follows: TGCAGCGTTGGGAAAGGACAGGGGGCCTATGGGCAGTTCTTC. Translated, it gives CSVGKGQGAYGQFF.

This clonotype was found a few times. The CDR3 sequence is CVSSPRTGAYEQYF. The DNA for the CDR3 is TGTGTCAGTAGTCCCAGGACGGGGGCCTACGAGCAGTACTTC. The rearrangement uses TRBV28 and TRBJ2-7, with D perhaps matching TRBD2 (6 bases). Germline V gene sequence: CDR1 MDHEN, CDR2 SYDVKM. The CDR3 runs to 14 residues.

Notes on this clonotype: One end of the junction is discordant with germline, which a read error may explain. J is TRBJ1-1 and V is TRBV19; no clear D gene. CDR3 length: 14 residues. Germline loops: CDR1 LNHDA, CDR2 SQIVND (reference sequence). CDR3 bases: TGTGTCAGTAGTTATTCGCGGCAGAACACTGAAGCTTTCTTT. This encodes CVSSYSRQNTEAFF. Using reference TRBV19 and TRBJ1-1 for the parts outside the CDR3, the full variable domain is DGGITQSPKYLFRKEGQNVTLSCEQNLNHDAMYWYRQDPGQGLRLIYYSQIVNDFQKGDIAEGYSVSREKKESFPLTVTSAQKNPTAFYLCVSSYSRQNTEAFFGQGTRLTVV.

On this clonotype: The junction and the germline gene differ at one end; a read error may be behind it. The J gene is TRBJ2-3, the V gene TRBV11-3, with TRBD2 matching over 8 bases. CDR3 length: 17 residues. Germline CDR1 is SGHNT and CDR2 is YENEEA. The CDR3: CASSLRGSSGWAKYAVF. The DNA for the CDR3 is TGTGCCAGCAGCCTAAGGGGATCTAGCGGGTGGGCGAAATACGCAGTATTT.

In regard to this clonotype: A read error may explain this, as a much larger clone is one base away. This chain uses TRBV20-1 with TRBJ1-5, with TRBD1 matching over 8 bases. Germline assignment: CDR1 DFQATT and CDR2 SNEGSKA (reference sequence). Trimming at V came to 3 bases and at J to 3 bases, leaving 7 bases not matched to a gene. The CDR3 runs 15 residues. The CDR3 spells CSASEAGGSNQPQHF. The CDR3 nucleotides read TGCAGTGCTAGTGAAGCAGGGGGCTCCAATCAGCCCCAGCATTTT.

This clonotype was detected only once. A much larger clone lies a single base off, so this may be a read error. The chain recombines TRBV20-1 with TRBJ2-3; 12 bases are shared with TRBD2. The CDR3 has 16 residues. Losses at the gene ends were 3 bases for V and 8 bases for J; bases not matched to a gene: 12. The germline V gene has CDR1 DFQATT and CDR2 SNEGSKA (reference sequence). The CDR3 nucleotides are TGCAGTGCTAGTGGACTAGCGGGGACCCGAGGGGTTACGCAGTATTTT. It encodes CSASGLAGTRGVTQYF.

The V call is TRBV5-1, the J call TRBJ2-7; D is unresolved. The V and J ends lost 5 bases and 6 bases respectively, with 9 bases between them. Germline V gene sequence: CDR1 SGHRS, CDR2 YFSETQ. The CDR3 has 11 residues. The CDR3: CASSFGCEQYF. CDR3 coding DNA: TGCGCCAGCAGTTTCGGATGCGAGCAGTACTTC.

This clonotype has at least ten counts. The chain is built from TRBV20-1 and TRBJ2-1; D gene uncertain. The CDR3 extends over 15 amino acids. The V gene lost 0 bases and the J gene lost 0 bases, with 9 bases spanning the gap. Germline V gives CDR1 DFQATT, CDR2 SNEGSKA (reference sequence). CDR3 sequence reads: CSARDRRTSYNEQFF. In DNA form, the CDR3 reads TGCAGTGCTAGAGATCGACGAACCTCCTACAATGAGCAGTTCTTC.

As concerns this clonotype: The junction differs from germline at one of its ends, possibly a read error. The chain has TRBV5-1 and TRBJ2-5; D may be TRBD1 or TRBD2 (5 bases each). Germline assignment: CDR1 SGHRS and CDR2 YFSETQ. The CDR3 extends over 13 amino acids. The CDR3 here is CASNFEGQETQNF. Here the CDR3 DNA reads TGCGCCAGCAACTTCGAGGGGCAAGAGACCCAGAACTTC.

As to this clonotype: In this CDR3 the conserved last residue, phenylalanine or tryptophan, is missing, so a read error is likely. The CDR3 nucleotides read TGCGGCGGACGCGACGCCGGGGAGCTGTTTCTT. It translates to CGGRDAGELFL. The genes are TRBV29-1 and TRBJ2-2; D call uncertain. Germline loops: CDR1 SQVTM, CDR2 ANQGSEA. The CDR3 has 11 amino acids.

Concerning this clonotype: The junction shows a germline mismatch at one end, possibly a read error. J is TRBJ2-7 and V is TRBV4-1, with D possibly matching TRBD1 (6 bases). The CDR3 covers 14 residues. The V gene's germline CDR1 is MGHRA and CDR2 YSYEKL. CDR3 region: CASSQGGGSEGQYF. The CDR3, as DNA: TGCGCCAGCAGCCAAGGAGGGGGTTCTGAAGGGCAGTATTTC.

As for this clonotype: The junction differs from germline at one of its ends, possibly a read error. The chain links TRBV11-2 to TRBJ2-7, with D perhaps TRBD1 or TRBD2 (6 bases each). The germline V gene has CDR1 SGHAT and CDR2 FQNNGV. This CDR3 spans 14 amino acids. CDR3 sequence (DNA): TGTACCAGCGGCGGGGACATCATAAGCTACGAGCAGTACTTC. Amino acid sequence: CTSGGDIISYEQYF.